This T cell receptor (beta chain) originates from a study of blood T cell repertoires in COVID-19. Study as a whole: Samples of COVID-19 (acute and convalescent) were obtained from the United States, Italy and Spain. PBMCs, B-cell-depleted T cells, or T cells provided the cDNA or gDNA that made up the material.

The V end was cut by 4 bases, the J end by 2 bases, with 9 bases between. This CDR3 contains 12 residues. Germline-derived CDR1 and CDR2 are SQVTM and ANQGSEA. Original processing notes: Cell counts per sample came from amplifying reference gene primers. Generated by immunoSEQ multiplex PCR, the TCRdb table keeps only in-frame clones and is missing some. V and J calls and clone size are given by that table; D and trimming were obtained from the DNA. The sample has some 98,000 clones, over 70% seen once; the top ten hold roughly 19%. The sequenced sample consisted of peripheral blood. This receptor was taken from a human donor in a cohort sampled during active COVID-19. The chain carries TRBV29-1 and TRBJ2-7, with D maybe TRBD1 (6 bases). CDR3 loop: CSVGDTTYEQYF. In nucleotides, the CDR3 is TGCAGCGTTGGGGACACAACCTACGAGCAGTACTTC.